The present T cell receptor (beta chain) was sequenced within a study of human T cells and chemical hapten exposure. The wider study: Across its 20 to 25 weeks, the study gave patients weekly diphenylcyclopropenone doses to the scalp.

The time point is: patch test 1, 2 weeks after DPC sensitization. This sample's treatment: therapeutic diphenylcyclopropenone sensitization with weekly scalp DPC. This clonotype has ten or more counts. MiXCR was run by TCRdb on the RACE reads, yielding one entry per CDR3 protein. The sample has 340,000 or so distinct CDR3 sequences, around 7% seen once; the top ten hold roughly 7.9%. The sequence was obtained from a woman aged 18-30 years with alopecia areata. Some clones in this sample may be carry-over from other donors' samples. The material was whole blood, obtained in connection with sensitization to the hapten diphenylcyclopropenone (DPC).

CDR3 sequence: CASLPGDSYNEQFF. In DNA form, the CDR3 reads TGTGCCAGTCTCCCCGGGGACTCCTACAATGAGCAGTTCTTC. The chain joins TRBV28 to TRBJ2-1; the D gene is possibly TRBD2 (5 bases). V was trimmed by 9 bases and J by 0 bases, leaving 12 bases between them. This CDR3 has 14 residues. Germline CDR1 and CDR2: MDHEN and SYDVKM.